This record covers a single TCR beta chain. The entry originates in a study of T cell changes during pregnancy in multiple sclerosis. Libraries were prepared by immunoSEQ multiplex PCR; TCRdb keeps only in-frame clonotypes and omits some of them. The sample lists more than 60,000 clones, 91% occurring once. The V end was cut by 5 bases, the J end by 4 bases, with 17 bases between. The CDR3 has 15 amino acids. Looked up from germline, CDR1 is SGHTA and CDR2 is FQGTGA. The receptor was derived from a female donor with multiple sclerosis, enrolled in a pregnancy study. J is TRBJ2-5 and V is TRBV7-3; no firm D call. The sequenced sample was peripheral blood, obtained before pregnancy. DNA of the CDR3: TGTGCCAGCAGCCCCACAGTGGGTTCAGGAGAGACCCAGTACTTC. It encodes CASSPTVGSGETQYF.